This T cell receptor (beta chain) appears in the sequencing data of a study of shared clonotypes between healthy human individuals. General study results and limits: In general, naive subsets displayed greater estimated richness than memory subsets did. Non-shared clonotypes had lower generation probabilities than those shared by all four donors. Of the naive CD4 clonotypes, around 4.7% were shared across several donors.

CD45RA+ naive and CD45RA-negative memory subsets were separated from CD4+ cells. This CDR3 is 15 amino acids long. J lost 7 bases, V lost 6 bases, and 14 bases had no gene match. CDR1 is MNHNS and CDR2 is SASEGT in the germline V gene. The table came from immunoSEQ multiplex PCR; TCRdb's copy has only in-frame clones and leaves some out. The sample yields 2 million to 3 million clones, under 95% seen once. This clone was seen only a few times. What it binds is unknown. This sequence originates from a man between 18 and 35 years old in good health. Some clones in this sample may be carry-over from other donors' samples. Sequencing was performed on naive CD4+ T cells from PBMCs. Subset described: CD45RA+ positively selected. The gene calls are TRBV6-1 and TRBJ1-2; 7 bases align to TRBD1. The CDR3 nucleotides read TGTGCCAGCAGCGAGGGACAGCCCCGTGAGGGTGGCTACACCTTC. This translates into CASSEGQPREGGYTF.